This TCR beta chain is drawn from a study of cytomegalovirus exposure and HLA in healthy donors. The CDR3 runs 13 residues. The germline V gene encodes CDR1 LNHDA and CDR2 SQIVND (reference sequence). The ends were cut back, 8 bases at V and 3 bases at J, with 13 bases in the middle. PCR involved 60 Vbeta and 13 Jbeta primers. Data came from immunoSEQ multiplex PCR; TCRdb stores just in-frame clones and leaves some out. Among about 150,000 clones, just under 80% were seen once, and the ten largest hold around 7%. The sequenced sample consisted of PBMCs. The genes are TRBV19 and TRBJ1-1; no reliable D call. This TCR derives from a middle-aged woman in good health and CMV-seropositive. CDR3 loop: CASGLGEYTEAFF. In DNA, the CDR3 is TGTGCCAGTGGCCTCGGAGAATACACTGAAGCTTTCTTT. The entire variable domain, with the rest obtained from reference TRBV19 and TRBJ1-1, is as follows: DGGITQSPKYLFRKEGQNVTLSCEQNLNHDAMYWYRQDPGQGLRLIYYSQIVNDFQKGDIAEGYSVSREKKESFPLTVTSAQKNPTAFYLCASGLGEYTEAFFGQGTRLTVV.